This T cell receptor (beta chain) was documented in a study of T-cell reconstitution after alpha-beta-depleted transplantation in children listed by TCRdb under 2016. Concerning the study at large: Using TCR repertoire profiling, the study followed T-cell immune reconstitution in a quantitative way in children after TCRalphabeta/CD19-depleted allogeneic hematopoietic cell transplantation.

Libraries were constructed by PCR. Sequencing relied on an Illumina HiSeq 2500. TCR library preparation used molecular barcoding, with unique molecular identifiers applied to normalize quantification of the TCRbeta repertoire. In-frame beta chains were kept once TCRdb had trimmed the public reads at Q25 with fastp and called clones with MiXCR. Rows are combined by CDR3 protein, so each entry shows the most common genes and DNA. Counted in this sample were over 550,000 distinct CDR3 sequences; roughly a tenth of them appeared once. Less than 5% of the sample comes from the top ten. CDR1 is given as SNHLY and CDR2 as FYNNEI, both from the germline V gene. V lost 8 bases and J lost 0 bases; the stretch between them is 10 bases long. The CDR3 contains 14 residues, cysteine and phenylalanine counted. Solely the CDR3 DNA is kept, with 42 bases framed from the first base. This clonotype came up many times. Which antigen it targets is not known. Base-call qualities are not available, and no considerably larger clone is one nucleotide away.

The clonotype comes from a human donor who donated a stem cell graft to a child with acute myeloid leukemia. The chain links TRBV2 with TRBJ1-4; there is no confident call for the D gene. The sequencing here drew on PBMCs from the stem cell graft donor, taken from the stem cell graft. The CDR3 reads as follows: CASRTASTNEKLFF. At the DNA level, the sequence is TGTGCCAGCCGGACGGCTTCAACTAATGAAAAACTGTTTTTT.